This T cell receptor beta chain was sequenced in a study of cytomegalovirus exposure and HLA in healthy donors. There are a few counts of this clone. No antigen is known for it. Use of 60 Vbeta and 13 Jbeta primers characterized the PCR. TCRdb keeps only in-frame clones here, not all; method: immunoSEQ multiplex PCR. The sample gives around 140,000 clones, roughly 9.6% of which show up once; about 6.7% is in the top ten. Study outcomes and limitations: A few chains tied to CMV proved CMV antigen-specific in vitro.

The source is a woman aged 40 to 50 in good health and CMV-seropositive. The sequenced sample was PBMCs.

In DNA form, the CDR3 reads TGTGCCAGCTCACCACCGGGGGGAAGGCAAGAGACCCAGTACTTC. Its translation is CASSPPGGRQETQYF. This sequence joins TRBV18 and TRBJ2-5; possible D gene TRBD2, 6 bases. V lost 0 bases and J lost 2, with 10 bases in between. The germline V gene has CDR1 KGHSH and CDR2 LQKENI. This CDR3 is built from 15 residues.